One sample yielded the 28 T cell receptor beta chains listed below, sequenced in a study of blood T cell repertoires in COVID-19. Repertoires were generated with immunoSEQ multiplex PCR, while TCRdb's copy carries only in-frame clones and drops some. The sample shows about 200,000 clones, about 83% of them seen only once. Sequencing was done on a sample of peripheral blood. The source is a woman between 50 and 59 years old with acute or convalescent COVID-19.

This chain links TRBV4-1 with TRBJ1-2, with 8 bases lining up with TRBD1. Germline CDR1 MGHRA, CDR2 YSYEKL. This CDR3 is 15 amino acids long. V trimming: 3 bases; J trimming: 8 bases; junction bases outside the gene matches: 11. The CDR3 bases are TGCGCCAGCAGCCAGGATGGACAGGGCCGGGAGGGCTACACCTTC. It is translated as CASSQDGQGREGYTF.

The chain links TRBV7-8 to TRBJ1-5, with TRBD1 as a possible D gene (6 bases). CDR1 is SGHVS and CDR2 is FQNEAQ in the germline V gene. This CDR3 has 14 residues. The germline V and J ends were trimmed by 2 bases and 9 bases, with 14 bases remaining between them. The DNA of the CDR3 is TGTGCCAGCAGCTTATATACAGGGCAATGGCCCCAGCATTTT. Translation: CASSLYTGQWPQHF.

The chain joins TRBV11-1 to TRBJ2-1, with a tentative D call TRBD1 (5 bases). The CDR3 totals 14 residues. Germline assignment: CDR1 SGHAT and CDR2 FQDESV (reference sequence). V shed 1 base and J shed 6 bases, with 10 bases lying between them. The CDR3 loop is CASSLVRGGNEQFF. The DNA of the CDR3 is TGTGCCAGCAGCTTAGTTAGGGGCGGCAATGAGCAGTTCTTC.

The CDR3 reads CASSPSRGEQYF. The CDR3 nucleotides are TGTGCCAGCAGCCCATCGAGGGGGGAGCAGTACTTC. The V call is TRBV9, the J call TRBJ2-7, with D perhaps matching TRBD1 (6 bases). Per the germline V gene, CDR1 is SGDLS and CDR2 is YYNGEE. V was shortened by 4 bases and J by 7 bases, with 12 bases between the two germline ends. This CDR3 is built from 12 residues.

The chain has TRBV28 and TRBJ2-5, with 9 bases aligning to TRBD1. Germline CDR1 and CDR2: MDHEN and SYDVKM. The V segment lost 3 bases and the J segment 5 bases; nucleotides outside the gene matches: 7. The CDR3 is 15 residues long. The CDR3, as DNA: TGTGCCAGCAGTTTTCTCTCGACAGGGGGGGAGACCCAGTACTTC. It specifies CASSFLSTGGETQYF.

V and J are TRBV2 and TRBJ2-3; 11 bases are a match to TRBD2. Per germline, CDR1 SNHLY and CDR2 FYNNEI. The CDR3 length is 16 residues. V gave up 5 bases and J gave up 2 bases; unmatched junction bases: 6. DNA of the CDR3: TGTGCCAGCAGTCCCCTAGCGGGAGGCCTCACAGATACGCAGTATTTT. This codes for CASSPLAGGLTDTQYF.

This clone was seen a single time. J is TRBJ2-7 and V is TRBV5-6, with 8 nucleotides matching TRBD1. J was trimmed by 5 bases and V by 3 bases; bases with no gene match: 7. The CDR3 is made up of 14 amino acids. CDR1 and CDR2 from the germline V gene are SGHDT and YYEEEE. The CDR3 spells CASSSRTGTDEQYF. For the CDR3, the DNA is TGTGCCAGCAGCTCCAGGACAGGGACGGACGAGCAGTACTTC.

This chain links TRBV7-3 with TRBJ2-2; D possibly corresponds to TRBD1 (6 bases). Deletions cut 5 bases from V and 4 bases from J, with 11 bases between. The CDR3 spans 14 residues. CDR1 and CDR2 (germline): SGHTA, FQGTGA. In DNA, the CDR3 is TGTGCCAGCAGCCCGGGACACGCCACCGGGGAGCTGTTTTTT. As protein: CASSPGHATGELFF.

The CDR3 is CATSDLDTIYF. The CDR3 DNA is TGTGCCACCTCCGACCTAGACACCATATATTTT. The rearrangement joins TRBV10-3 to TRBJ1-3, with D unresolved. The germline V gene encodes CDR1 ENHRY and CDR2 SYGVKD. Trimming stripped 10 bases from V and 8 bases from J, with 12 bases between. The CDR3 has 11 amino acids.

The CDR3 reads CASSRLGALNEQFF. The CDR3 bases are TGCGCCAGCAGTCGCTTGGGAGCCCTCAATGAGCAGTTCTTC. The chain has TRBV10-1 and TRBJ2-1, with a possible D match to TRBD2 (5 bases). V lost 5 bases, J lost 6 bases, and 14 bases lay in between. Per germline, CDR1 WNHNN and CDR2 SYGVQD (reference sequence). CDR3 length: 14 residues.

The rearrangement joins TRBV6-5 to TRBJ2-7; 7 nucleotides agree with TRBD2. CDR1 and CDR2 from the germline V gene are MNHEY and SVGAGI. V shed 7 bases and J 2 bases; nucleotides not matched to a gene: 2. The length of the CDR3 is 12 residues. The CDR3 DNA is TGTGCCAGCAAGGGAGGGCCCTACGAGCAGTACTTC. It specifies CASKGGPYEQYF.

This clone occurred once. CDR3 in DNA: TGTGCCAGCAGCCAAGGACCGGGACAGGGAAACACAGATACGCAGTATTTT. This sequence encodes CASSQGPGQGNTDTQYF. The rearrangement links TRBV14 to TRBJ2-3; 9 nucleotides line up with TRBD1. V lost 1 base to trimming and J lost 2 bases; unmatched junction nucleotides: 7. The CDR3 contains 17 residues. Per the germline V gene, CDR1 is SGHDN and CDR2 is FVKESK. Variable domain in full (rest from reference TRBV14 and TRBJ2-3): EAGVTQFPSHSVIEKGQTVTLRCDPISGHDNLYWYRRVMGKEIKFLLHFVKESKQDESGMPNNRFLAERTGGTYSTLKVQPAELEDSGVYFCASSQGPGQGNTDTQYFGPGTRLTVL.

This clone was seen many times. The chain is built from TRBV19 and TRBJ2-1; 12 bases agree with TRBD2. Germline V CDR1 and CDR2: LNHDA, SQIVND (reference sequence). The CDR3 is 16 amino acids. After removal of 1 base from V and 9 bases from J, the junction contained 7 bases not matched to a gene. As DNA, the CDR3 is TGTGCCAGTAGTATAGGGTGGCTAGCGGGAGGGAGTGAGCAGTTCTTC. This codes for CASSIGWLAGGSEQFF. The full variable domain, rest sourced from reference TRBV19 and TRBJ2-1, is DGGITQSPKYLFRKEGQNVTLSCEQNLNHDAMYWYRQDPGQGLRLIYYSQIVNDFQKGDIAEGYSVSREKKESFPLTVTSAQKNPTAFYLCASSIGWLAGGSEQFFGPGTRLTVL.

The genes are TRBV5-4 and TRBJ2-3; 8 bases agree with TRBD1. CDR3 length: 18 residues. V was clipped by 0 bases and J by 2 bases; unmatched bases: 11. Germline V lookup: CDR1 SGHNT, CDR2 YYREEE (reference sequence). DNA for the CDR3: TGTGCCAGCAGCTTGGAGTGGTGGCAGGGGGCCGCCACAGATACGCAGTATTTT. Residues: CASSLEWWQGAATDTQYF.

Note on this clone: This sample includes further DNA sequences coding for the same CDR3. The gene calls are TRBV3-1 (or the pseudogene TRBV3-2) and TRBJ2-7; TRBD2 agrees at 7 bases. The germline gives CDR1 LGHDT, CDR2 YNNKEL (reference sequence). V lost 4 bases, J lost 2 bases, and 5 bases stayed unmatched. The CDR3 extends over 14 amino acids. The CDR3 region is CASSPSGIPYEQYF. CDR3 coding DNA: TGTGCCAGCAGCCCTAGCGGCATACCCTACGAGCAGTACTTC.

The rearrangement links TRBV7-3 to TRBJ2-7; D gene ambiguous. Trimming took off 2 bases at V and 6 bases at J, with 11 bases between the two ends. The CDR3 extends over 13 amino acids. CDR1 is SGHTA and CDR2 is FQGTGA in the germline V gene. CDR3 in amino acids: CASSLEPAGEQYF. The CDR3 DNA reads TGTGCCAGCAGCTTAGAACCCGCCGGCGAGCAGTACTTC.

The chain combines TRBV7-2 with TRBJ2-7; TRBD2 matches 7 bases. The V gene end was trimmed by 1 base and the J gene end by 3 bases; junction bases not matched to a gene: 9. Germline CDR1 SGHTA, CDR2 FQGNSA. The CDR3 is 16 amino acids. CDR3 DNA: TGTGCCAGCAGCTTAGGTCCTAGCGGAGCCCTCTACGAGCAGTACTTC. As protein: CASSLGPSGALYEQYF.

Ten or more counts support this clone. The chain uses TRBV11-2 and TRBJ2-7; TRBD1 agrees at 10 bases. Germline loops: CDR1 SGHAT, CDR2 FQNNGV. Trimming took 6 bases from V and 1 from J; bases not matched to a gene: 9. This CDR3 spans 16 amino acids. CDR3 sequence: CASSKTGTGASYEQYF. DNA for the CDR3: TGTGCCAGCAGTAAGACCGGGACAGGGGCGTCCTACGAGCAGTACTTC.

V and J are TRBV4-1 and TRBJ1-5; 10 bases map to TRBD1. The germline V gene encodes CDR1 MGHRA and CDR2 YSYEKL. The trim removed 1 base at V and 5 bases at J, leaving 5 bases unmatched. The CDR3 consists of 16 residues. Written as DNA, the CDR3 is TGCGCCAGCAGCCAAGGGGGTGGACAGGGGGATCAGCCCCAGCATTTT. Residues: CASSQGGGQGDQPQHF.

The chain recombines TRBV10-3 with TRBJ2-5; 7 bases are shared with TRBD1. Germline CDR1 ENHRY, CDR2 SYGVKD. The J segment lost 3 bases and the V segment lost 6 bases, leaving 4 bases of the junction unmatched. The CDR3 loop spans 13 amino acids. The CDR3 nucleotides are TGTGCCATCAGCACCGGGACAGAAGAGACCCAGTACTTC. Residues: CAISTGTEETQYF.

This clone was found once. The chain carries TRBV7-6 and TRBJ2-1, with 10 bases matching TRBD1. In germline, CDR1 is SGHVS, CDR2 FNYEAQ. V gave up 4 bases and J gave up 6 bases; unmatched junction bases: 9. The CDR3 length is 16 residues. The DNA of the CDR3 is TGTGCCAGCAGCTCAGTCGGGACAGGGGAAGGCAATGAGCAGTTCTTC. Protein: CASSSVGTGEGNEQFF.

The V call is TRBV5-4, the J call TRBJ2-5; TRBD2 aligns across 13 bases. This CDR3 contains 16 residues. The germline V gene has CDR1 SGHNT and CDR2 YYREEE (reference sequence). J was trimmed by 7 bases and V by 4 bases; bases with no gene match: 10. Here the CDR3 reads CASSRTSGSPLGTQYF. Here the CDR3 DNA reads TGTGCCAGCAGCCGGACTAGCGGGAGCCCATTGGGGACCCAGTACTTC.

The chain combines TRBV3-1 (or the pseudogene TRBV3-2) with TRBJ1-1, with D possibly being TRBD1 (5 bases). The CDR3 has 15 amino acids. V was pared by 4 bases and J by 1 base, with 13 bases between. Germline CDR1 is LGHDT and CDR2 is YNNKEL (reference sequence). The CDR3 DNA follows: TGTGCCAGCAGCCGCGGGACGGCCAAGAACACTGAAGCTTTCTTT. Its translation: CASSRGTAKNTEAFF.

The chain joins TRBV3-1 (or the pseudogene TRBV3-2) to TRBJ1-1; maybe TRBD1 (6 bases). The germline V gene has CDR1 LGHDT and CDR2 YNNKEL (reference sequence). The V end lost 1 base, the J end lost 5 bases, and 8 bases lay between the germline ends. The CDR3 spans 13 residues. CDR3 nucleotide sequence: TGTGCCAGCAGCCAAGTCAGGGGAACTGAAGCTTTCTTT. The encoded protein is CASSQVRGTEAFF.

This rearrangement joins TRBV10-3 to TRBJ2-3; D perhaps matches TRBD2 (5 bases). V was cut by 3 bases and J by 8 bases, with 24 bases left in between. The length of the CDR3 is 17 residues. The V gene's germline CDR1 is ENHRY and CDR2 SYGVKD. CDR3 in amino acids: CAISDPTPGKNVGTQYF. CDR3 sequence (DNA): TGTGCCATCAGTGACCCTACCCCGGGAAAGAACGTTGGTACGCAGTATTTT.

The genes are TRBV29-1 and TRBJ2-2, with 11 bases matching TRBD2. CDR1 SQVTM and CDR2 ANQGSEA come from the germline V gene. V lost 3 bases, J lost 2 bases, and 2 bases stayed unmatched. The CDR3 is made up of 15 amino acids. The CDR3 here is CSVELAGGNTGELFF. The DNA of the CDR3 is TGCAGCGTTGAGCTAGCGGGAGGAAACACCGGGGAGCTGTTTTTT.

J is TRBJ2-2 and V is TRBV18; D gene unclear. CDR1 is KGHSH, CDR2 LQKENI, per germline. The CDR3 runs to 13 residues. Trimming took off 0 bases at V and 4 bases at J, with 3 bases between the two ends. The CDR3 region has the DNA TGTGCCAGCTCACCACCGGCCACCGGGGAGCTGTTTTTT. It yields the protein CASSPPATGELFF.

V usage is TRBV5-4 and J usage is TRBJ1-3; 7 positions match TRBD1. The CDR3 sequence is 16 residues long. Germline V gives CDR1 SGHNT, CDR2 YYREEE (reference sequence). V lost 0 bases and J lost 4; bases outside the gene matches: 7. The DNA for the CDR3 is TGTGCCAGCAGCTTGGGTAGAGAGGGGGCAGGAAACACCATATATTTT. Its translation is CASSLGREGAGNTIYF.